A single sample gave rise to the 17 T cell receptor beta chains below, sequenced in a study of blood T cell repertoires in COVID-19 (dated by TCRdb to 2020 to 2022). The library relied on the immunoSEQ multiplex PCR assay. TCRdb took over this immuneACCESS table, retaining in-frame rearrangements with V and J assigned. Such tables are incomplete; in checked studies, under half of the missing clones stem from an unresolved V gene, and the remainder is unexplained. Counted in this sample were 500,000 to 600,000 clones; roughly 89% of them appeared once. 7.5% to 9% of the sample lies in the top ten. Sample: peripheral blood. Every receptor here comes from a woman between 50 and 59 years old with COVID-19, enrolled during active disease.

CDR3 DNA sequence: TGTGCCAGCAGCGCAGGGGACAGTTACTACGAGCAGTACTTC. This translates into CASSAGDSYYEQYF. This chain links TRBV9 with TRBJ2-7, with 7 nucleotides matching TRBD1. CDR3 length equals 14 residues. With V trimmed by 3 bases and J by 3 bases, 6 bases remained unmatched. Germline loops: CDR1 SGDLS, CDR2 YYNGEE.

CDR3 loop: CASSHGQYSNQPQHF. The CDR3 bases are TGCGCCAGCAGCCATGGACAATATAGCAATCAGCCCCAGCATTTT. The chain has TRBV4-1 and TRBJ1-5; D is possibly TRBD1 (5 bases). The CDR3 has 15 amino acids. CDR1 MGHRA and CDR2 YSYEKL come from the germline V gene. V was cut by 3 bases and J by 0 bases, with 9 bases left in between.

This clone appeared a single time. The chain uses TRBV7-9 and TRBJ1-5; no clear D gene. Trimming left V 5 bases short and J 1 base short, with 6 bases between. The germline gives CDR1 SEHNR, CDR2 FQNEAQ (reference sequence). The CDR3 totals 13 residues. In DNA form, the CDR3 reads TGTGCCAGCAGCGCGGGAAGCAATCAGCCCCAGCATTTT. Translation gives CASSAGSNQPQHF.

The V and J genes are TRBV7-9 and TRBJ2-5, with 15 nucleotides matching TRBD2. With 10 bases clipped from V and 4 bases from J, the junction kept 13 bases outside the gene matches. In germline, CDR1 is SEHNR, CDR2 FQNEAQ (reference sequence). The CDR3 loop spans 17 amino acids. The CDR3 DNA follows: TGTGCCATCCCGACTCTTGGACTAGCGGGGGGGGTAGAGACCCAGTACTTC. Amino acids: CAIPTLGLAGGVETQYF. The variable domain in full, completed from reference TRBV7-9 and TRBJ2-5, reads DTGVSQNPRHKITKRGQNVTFRCDPISEHNRLYWYRQTLGQGPEFLTYFQNEAQLEKSRLLSDRFSAERPKGSFSTLEIQRTEQGDSAMYLCAIPTLGLAGGVETQYFGPGTRLLVL.

This chain uses TRBV6-6 with TRBJ2-7; D might be TRBD2 (6 bases). Trimming removed 0 bases at V and 7 bases at J, with 16 bases between. Per the germline V gene, CDR1 is MNHNY and CDR2 is SVGAGI (reference sequence). CDR3 length: 15 residues. CDR3 amino acids: CASSYSRGAGREQYF. The CDR3 DNA is TGTGCCAGCAGTTACTCGAGAGGGGCAGGGAGGGAGCAGTACTTC.

The chain has TRBV14 and TRBJ1-3; D call uncertain. Germline lookup yields CDR1 SGHDN and CDR2 FVKESK. The CDR3 totals 15 residues. Trimming removed 1 base from V and 4 bases from J, with 11 bases in between. The CDR3 reads CASSQGRVSGNTIYF. CDR3 coding DNA: TGTGCCAGCAGCCAAGGACGGGTCTCGGGAAACACCATATATTTT.

The rearrangement joins TRBV6-5 to TRBJ1-2; D unclear. The CDR3 contains 13 residues. Germline CDR1 and CDR2: MNHEY and SVGAGI. Trimming left V 2 bases short and J 4 bases short, with 8 bases between. In nucleotides, the CDR3 is TGTGCCAGCAGTTACGGGCAGTCCTATGGCTACACCTTC. Translating it yields CASSYGQSYGYTF.

V and J are TRBV11-2 and TRBJ2-7; TRBD1 might be the D (5 bases). The length of the CDR3 is 16 residues. Trimming cost V 0 bases and J 2 bases, with 14 bases left between them. The germline V gene encodes CDR1 SGHAT and CDR2 FQNNGV. CDR3 sequence: CASSLDSGRITYEQYF. The CDR3, as DNA: TGTGCCAGCAGCTTAGATTCAGGGCGGATCACCTACGAGCAGTACTTC. Drawing the rest from reference TRBV11-2 and TRBJ2-7, the complete variable domain is EAGVAQSPRYKIIEKRQSVAFWCNPISGHATLYWYQQILGQGPKLLIQFQNNGVVDDSQLPKDRFSAERLKGVDSTLKIQPAKLEDSAVYLCASSLDSGRITYEQYFGPGTRLTVT.

Note on this clone: The same CDR3 can be traced to other DNA sequences in this sample. This rearrangement joins TRBV24-1 to TRBJ1-2; D is uncertain. Germline lookup yields CDR1 KGHDR and CDR2 SFDVKD. The CDR3 is 11 residues long. The germline V and J ends were trimmed by 2 bases and 5 bases, with 2 bases remaining between them. The CDR3 here is CATSDSYGYTF. In nucleotides, the CDR3 is TGTGCCACCAGTGATTCTTATGGCTACACCTTC.

The chain joins TRBV11-3 to TRBJ2-7, with a weak D call TRBD2 (6 bases). V gave up 5 bases and J gave up 3 bases, with 14 bases separating them. The CDR3 contains 14 residues. The germline CDR1 and CDR2 sequences are SGHNT and YENEEA. CDR3 DNA: TGTGCCAGCAGCCCGGGACCCGGGGGCTACGAGCAGTACTTC. This translates into CASSPGPGGYEQYF. The full variable domain, its missing parts supplied by reference TRBV11-3 and TRBJ2-7, is EAGVVQSPRYKIIEKKQPVAFWCNPISGHNTLYWYLQNLGQGPELLIRYENEEAVDDSQLPKDRFSAERLKGVDSTLKIQPAELGDSAVYLCASSPGPGGYEQYFGPGTRLTVT.

The CDR3 loop reads CASRGSAGAKDTQYF. The CDR3 coding sequence is TGCGCCAGCAGGGGGTCAGCGGGCGCGAAAGATACGCAGTATTTT. This chain links TRBV5-1 with TRBJ2-3; weak D call: TRBD2 (6 bases). The germline V gene encodes CDR1 SGHRS and CDR2 YFSETQ. The CDR3 spans 15 residues. The V end was cut by 5 bases, the J end by 5 bases, with 18 bases between.

V gene TRBV4-1 combines with J gene TRBJ2-1; no firm D call. CDR3 length: 15 amino acids. V was clipped by 0 bases and J by 5 bases, with 11 bases between them. Looked up from germline, CDR1 is MGHRA and CDR2 is YSYEKL. CDR3 nucleotides: TGCGCCAGCAGCCAAGAGATGACTTCCCACAATGAGCAGTTCTTC. Its translation is CASSQEMTSHNEQFF.

The chain is built from TRBV19 and TRBJ1-2, with 7 bases fitting TRBD1. The CDR3 has 17 amino acids. Germline V gene data show CDR1 as LNHDA and CDR2 as SQIVND (reference sequence). With 4 bases clipped from V and 5 bases from J, the junction kept 16 bases outside the gene matches. The CDR3 nucleotides are TGTGCCAGTAGTAGCGGACAGGTTGAAGAGTTTTGGTATGGCTACACCTTC. Its protein product is CASSSGQVEEFWYGYTF.

The chain recombines TRBV6-1 with TRBJ1-1; D might be TRBD1 (6 bases). The CDR3 sequence is 13 residues long. Germline V gene data show CDR1 as MNHNS and CDR2 as SASEGT. Trimming cost V 4 bases and J 5 bases, with 11 bases left between them. CDR3 amino acids: CASSGAGETEAFF. In DNA, the CDR3 is TGTGCCAGCAGTGGAGCAGGGGAAACTGAAGCTTTCTTT.

The CDR3 DNA reads as TGCGCCAGCAGCTTGATGCCTAGCGGGGGTGATAGCTCCTACGAGCAGTACTTC. Translating gives CASSLMPSGGDSSYEQYF. This rearrangement joins TRBV5-1 to TRBJ2-7; 10 bases agree with TRBD2. J lost 0 bases, V lost 1 base, and 10 bases had no gene match. From germline, CDR1 is SGHRS and CDR2 YFSETQ. The CDR3 totals 18 residues.

This CDR3 is CAWKPPRGSYNEQFF. The CDR3 DNA is TGTGCCTGGAAACCCCCCAGGGGCTCCTACAATGAGCAGTTCTTC. The gene calls are TRBV30 and TRBJ2-1; possible D gene TRBD1, 6 bases. The V and J ends lost 4 bases and 0 bases respectively, with 13 bases between them. Germline assignment: CDR1 GTSNPN and CDR2 SVGIG (reference sequence). There are 15 residues in the CDR3.

The V and J genes are TRBV6-5 and TRBJ1-2; the D gene is possibly TRBD1 (5 bases). V was shortened by 8 bases and J by 4 bases, with 11 bases between the two germline ends. Germline CDR1 and CDR2: MNHEY and SVGAGI. This CDR3 contains 12 residues. CDR3 protein: CASVSGGYGYTF. The CDR3 DNA sequence: TGTGCCAGCGTCTCGGGGGGCTATGGCTACACCTTC.